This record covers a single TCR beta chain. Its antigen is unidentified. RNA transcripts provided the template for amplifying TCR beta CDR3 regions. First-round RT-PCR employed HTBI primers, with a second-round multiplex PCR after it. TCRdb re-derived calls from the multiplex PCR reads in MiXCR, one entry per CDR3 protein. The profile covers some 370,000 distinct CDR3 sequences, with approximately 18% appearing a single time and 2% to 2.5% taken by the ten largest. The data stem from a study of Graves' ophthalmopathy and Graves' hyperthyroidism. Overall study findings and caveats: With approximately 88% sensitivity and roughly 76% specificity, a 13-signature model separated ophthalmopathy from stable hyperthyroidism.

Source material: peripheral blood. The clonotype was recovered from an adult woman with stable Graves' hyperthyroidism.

CDR3 sequence reads: CASSIGVGAEQYF. The CDR3 coding sequence is TGTGCCAGCAGCATTGGGGTGGGGGCCGAGCAGTACTTC. The V gene is TRBV12-3 or TRBV12-4, the J gene TRBJ2-7; tentative D call: TRBD1 (6 bases). The length of the CDR3 is 13 residues. Deletions cut 6 bases from V and 6 bases from J, with 15 bases between.